A selection of T cell receptor beta chains follows, all from one sample in a study of Graves' ophthalmopathy and Graves' hyperthyroidism. TCRdb recomputed calls from the multiplex PCR reads with MiXCR, one row per CDR3 protein. This sample carries about 620,000 distinct CDR3 sequences, over 20% of them seen once, and the ten largest clones take approximately 6.5%. The material sequenced was peripheral blood. The origin of the receptors is a woman between 18 and 29 years old with stable Graves' hyperthyroidism. Some clones in this sample may be carry-over from other donors' samples. The CDR3 runs from the conserved cysteine through the conserved F or W. A D gene is named only where the DNA matches it firmly. Rows give clone size only sometimes, using once, few, many, or a class for an expanded clone.

abundance | d_gene | j_gene | v_gene | CDR3nt | CDR3aa
few | TRBD1 | TRBJ1-1 | TRBV19 | TGTGCCAGTAGTTCCGACAGGGGGTACTCCGTGAACACTGAAGCTTTCTTT | CASSSDRGYSVNTEAFF
. | . | TRBJ2-2 | TRBV27 | TGTGCCAGCAGTTTAGAAGGAGTAGGGCTGGCGAACACCGGGGAGCTGTTTTTT | CASSLEGVGLANTGELFF
few | . | TRBJ1-2 | TRBV6-1 | TGTGCCAGCCTTGGGGGGGCTGACTATGGCTACACCTTC | CASLGGADYGYTF
few | . | TRBJ1-6 | TRBV5-1 | TGCGCCAGCAGCTTGGCAGGGGAGTGGTCACCCCTCCACTTT | CASSLAGEWSPLHF
few | . | TRBJ2-7 | TRBV5-1 | TGCGCCAGCAGCTTGGATAGGGAACACGAGCAGTACTTC | CASSLDREHEQYF
. | . | TRBJ1-3 | TRBV12-3/TRBV12-4 | TGTGCCAGCACACCGGACAGATTCCCCTCTGGAAACACCATATATTTT | CASTPDRFPSGNTIYF
many | . | TRBJ1-2 | TRBV27 | TGTGCCAGCAGTTTATCGGGGCGCAGGGGCTACACCTTC | CASSLSGRRGYTF
many | TRBD1 | TRBJ1-1 | TRBV6-2/TRBV6-3 | TGTGCCAGCAGTTACTCGTTCCAGGTAAAAAGGGACAGGGGATTTGACAACACTGAAGCTTTCTTT | CASSYSFQVKRDRGFDNTEAFF
many | . | TRBJ1-2 | TRBV6-1 | TGTGCCAGCAGTGAAGCTGCGTCAGATTATGGCTACACCTTC | CASSEAASDYGYTF
once | TRBD2 | TRBJ2-7 | TRBV6-2/TRBV6-3 | TGTGCCAGCAGCGAACTAGCGGGAGCGCGACGGGAGCAGTACTTC | CASSELAGARREQYF
many | TRBD2 | TRBJ2-7 | TRBV11-1 | TGTGCCAGCGGGCGGACTAGCGGGACTACCCGATCCTACGAGCAGTACTTC | CASGRTSGTTRSYEQYF
. | TRBD1 | TRBJ1-2 | TRBV12-3/TRBV12-4 | TGTGCCAGCAGCCGGACAGGGGTTGGTTCTGGCTACACCTTC | CASSRTGVGSGYTF
. | TRBD2 | TRBJ2-5 | TRBV7-2 | TGTGCCAGCAGCTTACTCCCAACTAGCGGGGGTCCACCCCAGTACTTC | CASSLLPTSGGPPQYF
few | . | TRBJ2-5 | TRBV12-5 | TGTGCTAGTGGTCTGGGGTCGACAGTATCGCGGGAGACCCAGTACTTC | CASGLGSTVSRETQYF
once | . | TRBJ1-6 | TRBV25-1 | TGTGCCAGCAGTGACTTTGCTGGTTCACCCCTCCACTTT | CASSDFAGSPLHF
many | TRBD1 | TRBJ1-5 | TRBV6-4 | TGTGCCAGCAGGGTTAGCCAGGGGGCTGGATTTGGCAATCAGCCCCAGCATTTT | CASRVSQGAGFGNQPQHF
. | TRBD1 | TRBJ2-5 | TRBV28 | TGTGCCACCACGGACAGGGATACAGAGACCCAGTACTTC | CATTDRDTETQYF
. | . | TRBJ2-5 | TRBV12-3/TRBV12-4 | TGTGCCAGCAGCTTAGGGGAGGCGACCCAGTACTTC | CASSLGEATQYF
. | . | TRBJ2-7 | TRBV24-1 | TGTGCCACCAGTGAAGCTGGACAGAAGAAAGCCTACGAGCAGTACTTC | CATSEAGQKKAYEQYF
few | . | TRBJ1-1 | TRBV6-5 | TGTGCCAGCAGTTACAGACAGGCCCATTCGAGGACTGAAGCTTTCTTT | CASSYRQAHSRTEAFF
. | TRBD2 | TRBJ2-5 | TRBV11-2 | TGTGCCAGCAGCTTAGTAGGGACTAGCGGCCTACAAGAGACCCAGTACTTC | CASSLVGTSGLQETQYF
many | . | TRBJ2-5 | TRBV6-1 | TGTGCCAGCAGTGAGTCCGGGACTTACCAAGAGACCCAGTACTTC | CASSESGTYQETQYF
many | . | TRBJ1-6 | TRBV27 | TGTGCCAGCAGTTTCGACAGGCGGGGTTCACCCCTCCACTTT | CASSFDRRGSPLHF
. | TRBD1 | TRBJ1-5 | TRBV12-5 | TGTGCTAGTGGTTTACGGACAGGGTTCAGCAATCAGCCCCAGCATTTT | CASGLRTGFSNQPQHF
many | . | TRBJ1-1 | TRBV10-1 | TGCGCCAGCAGTGATACGACGGGGAACACTGAAGCTTTCTTT | CASSDTTGNTEAFF
many | . | TRBJ2-7 | TRBV4-1 | TGCGCCAGCAGCCAAGAGGGGGAGCGGCAGTACTTC | CASSQEGERQYF